This is a list of T cell receptor beta chains from one sample in a study of metastatic and nonmetastatic thyroid tumors. TCRdb reanalyzed the PCR reads via MiXCR. The sample comprises several thousand clones, approximately 30% of which are singletons, and roughly 25% rests with the top ten. What was sequenced was adjacent normal tissue. These receptors were collected from a female donor with papillary thyroid cancer or a benign thyroid nodule (not recorded which). Some clones in this sample may be carry-over from other donors' samples. Each CDR3 is given with its conserved first and last residue. Fields, in order: V gene, D gene, J gene, clone size, CDR3 length, CDR3 protein, CDR3 DNA. A D gene is named only where the DNA matches it firmly. Where a row states a size, it is once, few, many or the class of an expanded clone; other rows omit it.

>TRBV9|-|TRBJ2-7|many|11
CASGRGYEQYF
TGTGCCAGCGGTCGGGGGTACGAGCAGTACTTC
>TRBV5-1|-|TRBJ2-7|few|16
CASSSPDGFRPYEQYF
TGCGCCAGCAGCTCGCCGGATGGATTTAGGCCCTACGAGCAGTACTTC
>TRBV28|TRBD1|TRBJ2-7|-|15
CASSDAGTGAYEQYF
TGTGCCAGCAGTGACGCCGGGACAGGAGCCTACGAGCAGTACTTC
>TRBV11-3|-|TRBJ2-3|-|13
CASSLSQGDTQYF
TGTGCCAGCAGCTTAAGTCAGGGCGATACGCAGTATTTT
>TRBV19|-|TRBJ1-3|-|14
CASSPGSSGNTIYF
TGTGCCAGTAGTCCAGGGAGCTCTGGAAACACCATATATTTT
>TRBV5-6|-|TRBJ2-7|-|13
CASSLPGNYEQYF
TGTGCCAGCAGCTTACCGGGGAACTACGAGCAGTACTTC
>TRBV6-4|-|TRBJ2-1|few|17
CASSEGLGLSGVVEQFF
TGTGCCAGCAGTGAAGGTCTTGGTCTATCTGGAGTTGTTGAGCAGTTCTTC
>TRBV3-1|-|TRBJ1-2|medium-sized|12
CASSQANYGYTF
TGTGCCAGCAGCCAAGCTAACTATGGCTACACCTTC
>TRBV12-3/TRBV12-4|-|TRBJ1-1|-|15
CASSPQPGPFTEAFF
TGTGCCAGCAGCCCACAACCGGGACCTTTCACTGAAGCTTTCTTT
>TRBV4-1|-|TRBJ2-6|many|15
CASSQDPSGANVLTF
TGCGCCAGCAGCCAAGATCCCTCTGGGGCCAACGTCCTGACTTTC
>TRBV2|-|TRBJ2-1|few|14
CASSASDPRNEQFF
TGTGCCAGCAGTGCCAGCGACCCAAGGAATGAGCAGTTCTTC
>TRBV6-1|-|TRBJ2-1|many|15
CASSLSEGGYNEQFF
TGTGCCAGCAGCCTTAGCGAAGGTGGTTACAATGAGCAGTTCTTC
>TRBV6-1|TRBD1|TRBJ1-6|many|13
CASRRDSNSPLHF
TGTGCCAGCAGAAGGGACAGTAATTCACCCCTCCACTTT
>TRBV5-1|-|TRBJ1-2|few|15
CASSLVGQPNYGYTF
TGCGCCAGCAGCTTGGTCGGACAGCCTAACTATGGCTACACCTTC
>TRBV27|-|TRBJ1-2|-|13
CASRAYGGYGYTF
TGTGCCAGCAGGGCCTATGGGGGTTATGGCTACACCTTC
>TRBV7-9|TRBD1|TRBJ1-3|many|11
CGTGAGNTIYF
TGCGGGACAGGGGCTGGAAACACCATATATTTT
>TRBV7-8|TRBD2|TRBJ2-5|-|15
CASSIIAGGGETQYF
TGTGCCAGCAGCATTATAGCGGGGGGCGGGGAGACCCAGTACTTC
>TRBV7-2|TRBD1|TRBJ2-2|-|15
CASSLQGANTGELFF
TGTGCCAGCAGCTTACAGGGGGCGAACACCGGGGAGCTGTTTTTT
>TRBV7-2|TRBD1|TRBJ2-5|many|14
CASSPGQTGETQYF
TGTGCCAGCAGCCCGGGACAGACTGGGGAGACCCAGTACTTC
>TRBV6-1|TRBD1|TRBJ1-1|few|15
CASNPPTGGVTEAFF
TGTGCCAGCAACCCCCCGACAGGGGGCGTCACTGAAGCTTTCTTT
>TRBV19|-|TRBJ1-1|many|15
CASRGPQGGSTEAFF
TGTGCCAGTAGGGGCCCACAGGGAGGGAGCACTGAAGCTTTCTTT
>TRBV7-6|TRBD2|TRBJ2-7|-|15
CASSERLAGGYEQYF
TGTGCCAGCAGTGAAAGACTAGCGGGAGGCTACGAGCAGTACTTC
>TRBV15|TRBD1|TRBJ1-2|many|13
CATSMDRGYGYTF
TGTGCCACCAGCATGGACAGGGGCTATGGCTACACCTTC
>TRBV20-1|-|TRBJ2-3|once|12
CSAPLWADTQYF
TGCAGTGCTCCCCTATGGGCAGATACGCAGTATTTT
>TRBV20-1|-|TRBJ1-2|-|12
CSARGGNYGYTF
TGCAGTGCTAGGGGGGGTAACTATGGCTACACCTTC
>TRBV11-2|-|TRBJ2-3|-|15
CASSPAQADTDTQYF
TGTGCCAGCAGCCCAGCACAGGCAGACACAGATACGCAGTATTTT
>TRBV28|TRBD1|TRBJ1-2|few|15
CASSFTLTGGGGYTF
TGTGCCAGCAGTTTCACATTAACAGGGGGTGGGGGCTACACCTTC
>TRBV18|-|TRBJ2-3|medium-sized|15
CASSSLAASTDTQYF
TGTGCCAGCTCCTCCCTGGCGGCGAGCACAGATACGCAGTATTTT
>TRBV19|TRBD2|TRBJ2-3|medium-sized|15
CASSPPGGRGDTQYF
TGTGCCAGTAGCCCCCCGGGAGGCCGGGGAGATACGCAGTATTTT
>TRBV6-2/TRBV6-3|-|TRBJ1-5|few|13
CASSPLGNQPQHF
TGTGCCAGCAGTCCCCTTGGCAATCAGCCCCAGCATTTT
>TRBV29-1|-|TRBJ1-2|many|11
CSVDRNYGYTF
TGCAGCGTTGACCGTAACTATGGCTACACCTTC
>TRBV7-8|-|TRBJ1-5|-|15
CASSLVAHSNQPQHF
TGTGCCAGCAGCTTAGTCGCCCATAGCAATCAGCCCCAGCATTTT
>TRBV5-1|-|TRBJ1-1|-|13
CASSLTANTEAFF
TGCGCCAGCAGCTTGACAGCTAACACTGAAGCTTTCTTT
>TRBV19|TRBD2|TRBJ2-2|-|15
CASNLLAGNTGELFF
TGTGCCAGTAACCTTCTAGCGGGGAACACCGGGGAGCTGTTTTTT
>TRBV2|TRBD2|TRBJ2-5|medium-sized|17
CASSEGTTSGGKETQYF
TGTGCCAGCAGTGAAGGGACAACTAGCGGGGGAAAAGAGACCCAGTACTTC
>TRBV7-3|TRBD1|TRBJ2-2|-|16
CASSSWTGSNTGELFF
TGTGCCAGCAGCTCGTGGACAGGATCGAACACCGGGGAGCTGTTTTTT
>TRBV11-2|-|TRBJ1-3|-|18
CASSLVGGARHSGNTIYF
TGTGCCAGCAGCTTAGTAGGGGGGGCCCGACACTCTGGAAACACCATATATTTT
>TRBV7-2|TRBD2|TRBJ2-7|many|15
CASSRRAGGSYEQYF
TGTGCCAGCAGCCGAAGGGCGGGGGGCTCCTACGAGCAGTACTTC
>TRBV12-3/TRBV12-4|-|TRBJ2-1|-|13
CASSYRADNEQFF
TGTGCCAGCAGTTACAGGGCCGACAATGAGCAGTTCTTC
>TRBV6-2/TRBV6-3|-|TRBJ1-2|many|14
CASSYSGLTSGYTF
TGTGCCAGCAGTTACTCCGGACTGACTAGTGGCTACACCTTC
>TRBV13|TRBD2|TRBJ2-3|-|17
CASSQILAGGFTDTQYF
TGTGCCAGCAGCCAAATCCTAGCGGGAGGCTTCACAGATACGCAGTATTTT
>TRBV19|-|TRBJ2-7|large|12
CASRDASYEQYF
TGTGCCAGTAGGGACGCGTCCTACGAGCAGTACTTC
>TRBV11-2|-|TRBJ2-7|-|12
CASGGSSYEQYF
TGTGCCAGTGGCGGATCCTCCTACGAGCAGTACTTC
>TRBV5-1|-|TRBJ2-7|many|14
CASSAGQDGYEQYF
TGCGCCAGCAGCGCGGGTCAGGATGGCTACGAGCAGTACTTC
>TRBV24-1|TRBD1|TRBJ2-2|medium-sized|17
CATSEQGRWTNTGELFF
TGTGCCACCAGTGAACAGGGGCGGTGGACGAACACCGGGGAGCTGTTTTTT
>TRBV5-1|TRBD1|TRBJ2-7|-|16
CASSLPGQGGTYEQYF
TGCGCCAGCAGCTTACCAGGACAGGGGGGGACCTACGAGCAGTACTTC
>TRBV4-2|-|TRBJ2-3|medium-sized|13
CASSRYFGDTQYF
TGTGCCAGCAGTAGATACTTCGGGGATACGCAGTATTTT
>TRBV7-9|-|TRBJ1-1|medium-sized|13
CASSYGQNTEAFF
TGTGCCAGCAGCTACGGACAGAACACTGAAGCTTTCTTT
>TRBV20-1|TRBD2|TRBJ2-7|-|15
CSARGSGGLTYEQYF
TGCAGTGCTAGAGGTAGCGGGGGTTTAACCTACGAGCAGTACTTC
>TRBV6-4|TRBD1|TRBJ2-6|-|17
CASRLGQVSSGANVLTF
TGTGCCAGCAGACTCGGACAGGTGAGCTCTGGGGCCAACGTCCTGACTTTC
>TRBV19|-|TRBJ1-4|few|15
CASSPQSGRGEKLFF
TGTGCCAGTAGTCCACAAAGCGGGAGGGGTGAAAAACTGTTTTTT
>TRBV5-4|-|TRBJ2-1|medium-sized|17
CASSLAKGASTYNEQFF
TGTGCCAGCAGCTTGGCCAAAGGGGCTAGTACCTACAATGAGCAGTTCTTC
>TRBV28|-|TRBJ1-2|few|14
CASRRDGPSYGYTF
TGTGCCAGCAGAAGGGACGGACCCTCGTATGGCTACACCTTC